The sequence of this T cell receptor beta chain was determined in a study of blood T cell repertoires in COVID-19. The wider study: The samples span acute and convalescent COVID-19 from the United States, Italy and Spain. From T cells, B-cell-depleted T cells, or PBMCs came the material, which was cDNA or gDNA.

Authors' processing steps: Amplification of reference gene primers provided the estimated nucleated cell counts. Data came from immunoSEQ multiplex PCR; TCRdb stores just in-frame clones and leaves some out. For V, J and clone size, that table is used; D and trimming come from the DNA. The sample yields about 110,000 clones, over 80% seen once. Germline assignment: CDR1 MDHEN and CDR2 SYDVKM. This CDR3 spans 14 amino acids. V lost 6 bases and J lost 3; bases outside the gene matches: 7. This clone occurred a few times. J is TRBJ1-1 and V is TRBV28; 7 nucleotides align to TRBD1. Source material: peripheral blood. This TCR was recovered from a woman aged 55-70 years with acute or convalescent COVID-19. As DNA, the CDR3 is TGTGCCAGCAGGCTGAGTGACAGGGACACTGAAGCTTTCTTT. Its translation is CASRLSDRDTEAFF.